Listed here are 29 T cell receptor beta chains from one sample, sequenced in a study of OX40 agonist ivuxolimab in advanced cancers. Assay used: immunoSEQ multiplex PCR; TCRdb lists only in-frame clones, some missing. The sample contains 60,000 or so clones, just over 85% of which appear only once. The sample in question was CD4+ or CD8+ T cells sorted from blood, obtained in a trial of the OX40 agonist ivuxolimab. These receptors came from an adult with an advanced solid tumor such as melanoma, head and neck, liver or kidney cancer.

This chain uses TRBV5-6 with TRBJ2-6; D may match TRBD1 or TRBD2 (6 bases each). CDR3 length: 17 residues. The germline V gene has CDR1 SGHDT and CDR2 YYEEEE. V gave up 4 bases and J gave up 0 bases, with 14 bases separating them. The chain's CDR3 is CASSRGALPSGANVLTF. The CDR3 DNA follows: TGTGCCAGCAGCAGGGGGGCCCTTCCCTCTGGGGCCAACGTCCTGACTTTC.

The chain is built from TRBV2 and TRBJ1-5; D may be TRBD1 (6 bases). CDR3 length: 12 residues. The V gene's germline CDR1 is SNHLY and CDR2 FYNNEI. The ends were cut back, 6 bases at V and 7 bases at J, with 10 bases in the middle. The CDR3 DNA reads as TGTGCCAGCAGCCGAACAGGGCAGCCCCAGCATTTT. This translates into CASSRTGQPQHF.

V and J are TRBV6-1 and TRBJ1-2; D is unresolved. V was clipped by 5 bases and J by 2 bases, with 9 bases between them. The CDR3 totals 13 residues. Germline V lookup: CDR1 MNHNS, CDR2 SASEGT. DNA for the CDR3: TGTGCCAGCAGTCTTGACGGAAACTATGGCTACACCTTC. Its protein product is CASSLDGNYGYTF.

The genes are TRBV20-1 and TRBJ2-3, with D unresolved. V lost 6 bases to trimming and J lost 4 bases, with 8 bases between them. CDR1 is DFQATT, CDR2 SNEGSKA, per germline (reference sequence). This CDR3 has 11 residues. CDR3 amino acids: CSARPADTQYF. In nucleotides, the CDR3 is TGCAGTGCCCGTCCGGCAGATACGCAGTATTTT.

The V call is TRBV19, the J call TRBJ1-5; maybe TRBD1 (6 bases). Germline-derived CDR1 and CDR2 are LNHDA and SQIVND (reference sequence). The CDR3 extends over 17 amino acids. The V and J ends lost 4 bases and 2 bases respectively, with 18 bases between them. CDR3 protein: CASSRSGQHGGNQPQHF. The DNA for the CDR3 is TGTGCCAGTAGTAGGTCCGGACAGCACGGTGGCAATCAGCCCCAGCATTTT.

This chain joins TRBV5-5 and TRBJ1-1; a possible D gene is TRBD1 (5 bases). The CDR3 runs to 14 residues. Germline assignment: CDR1 SGHKS and CDR2 YYEKEE (reference sequence). V was clipped by 6 bases and J by 3 bases, with 15 bases between them. Here the CDR3 DNA reads TGTGCCAGCATCTCGGGGGTTGGGTACACTGAAGCTTTCTTT. Protein product: CASISGVGYTEAFF.

V is TRBV25-1 and J is TRBJ1-6, with TRBD1 matching over 11 bases. V lost 1 base to trimming and J lost 9 bases; unmatched junction nucleotides: 2. Looked up from germline, CDR1 is MGHDK and CDR2 is SYGVNS. This CDR3 is built from 15 residues. The CDR3 reads CASSEWGTGGSPLHF. DNA of the CDR3: TGTGCCAGCAGTGAATGGGGGACAGGGGGTTCACCCCTCCACTTT.

A few counts support this clone. V usage is TRBV5-6 and J usage is TRBJ2-7, with 7 positions matching TRBD1. The germline CDR1 and CDR2 sequences are SGHDT and YYEEEE. This CDR3 is built from 15 residues. The ends lost 4 bases at V and 2 bases at J; junction bases unmatched: 9. In DNA form, the CDR3 reads TGTGCCAGCAGCACAAAGCCCCAGGGGGCCTACGAGCAGTACTTC. Translating gives CASSTKPQGAYEQYF.

The genes are TRBV11-1 and TRBJ1-4, with D perhaps TRBD1 (5 bases). The germline gives CDR1 SGHAT, CDR2 FQDESV (reference sequence). The CDR3 is made up of 14 amino acids. Trimming cost V 4 bases and J 10 bases, with 16 bases left between them. The CDR3 bases are TGTGCCAGCAGCTCCGGACTTAGGGGCGGAAAACTGTTTTTT. Amino acids: CASSSGLRGGKLFF.

The V call is TRBV19, the J call TRBJ1-2; 7 bases match TRBD1. Germline values: CDR1 LNHDA, CDR2 SQIVND (reference sequence). The CDR3 spans 15 residues. V lost 7 bases and J lost 2; bases outside the gene matches: 10. The CDR3 nucleotides are TGTGCCAGTACCCGCCACGGGACAGAAAACTATGGCTACACCTTC. It encodes CASTRHGTENYGYTF.

V gene TRBV6-5 combines with J gene TRBJ1-4; D gene ambiguous. The CDR3 length is 13 residues. Deletions cut 7 bases from V and 0 bases from J, with 6 bases between. Germline V gene sequence: CDR1 MNHEY, CDR2 SVGAGI. In DNA form, the CDR3 reads TGTGCCAGCAAGGTCACAACTAATGAAAAACTGTTTTTT. The encoded protein is CASKVTTNEKLFF.

V usage is TRBV7-2 and J usage is TRBJ1-2; 9 bases agree with TRBD1. CDR1 and CDR2 from the germline V gene are SGHTA and FQGNSA. The CDR3 loop spans 15 amino acids. Trimming cost V 3 bases and J 3 bases; bases outside gene matches: 5. The CDR3 spells CASSFPGQGDYGYTF. CDR3 coding DNA: TGTGCCAGCAGCTTTCCGGGACAGGGAGACTATGGCTACACCTTC.

The V gene is TRBV19, the J gene TRBJ2-7; D gene unclear. The germline CDR1 and CDR2 sequences are LNHDA and SQIVND (reference sequence). CDR3 length: 13 amino acids. V lost 5 bases, J lost 3 bases, and 11 bases lay in between. This CDR3 reads CASSLQLGYEQYF. As DNA, the CDR3 is TGTGCCAGTAGTCTCCAATTGGGCTACGAGCAGTACTTC.

This clone was detected only once. V and J are TRBV11-2 and TRBJ2-1; 8 bases fit TRBD2. This CDR3 region has 15 residues. Unmatched junction bases numbered 10, after V lost 5 bases and J lost 7 bases. From germline, CDR1 is SGHAT and CDR2 FQNNGV. The CDR3 DNA sequence: TGTGCCAGCAGCCCCGCCGGGACTAGGGCGAATGAGCAGTTCTTC. Encoded protein: CASSPAGTRANEQFF. Combining the CDR3 with reference TRBV11-2 and TRBJ2-1 gives the whole variable domain EAGVAQSPRYKIIEKRQSVAFWCNPISGHATLYWYQQILGQGPKLLIQFQNNGVVDDSQLPKDRFSAERLKGVDSTLKIQPAKLEDSAVYLCASSPAGTRANEQFFGPGTRLTVL.

The genes are TRBV19 and TRBJ1-5, with a weak D call TRBD1 (5 bases). CDR1 is LNHDA, CDR2 SQIVND, per germline (reference sequence). Trimming pared 1 base from V and 6 bases from J, leaving 13 bases between. CDR3 length equals 15 residues. The chain's CDR3 is CASSIARGDPQPQHF. CDR3 in DNA: TGTGCCAGTAGTATAGCCCGAGGGGATCCTCAGCCCCAGCATTTT.

Of note for this clone: Within the sample, other DNA sequences also encode this same CDR3. V and J are TRBV27 and TRBJ1-2; 7 bases agree with TRBD1. The CDR3 has 15 residues. With 3 bases clipped from V and 1 base from J, the junction kept 5 bases outside the gene matches. CDR1 is MNHEY, CDR2 SMNVEV, per germline (reference sequence). CDR3 DNA sequence: TGTGCCAGCAGTTTCAGGGGGGGGATTAACTATGGCTACACCTTC. Translating it yields CASSFRGGINYGYTF.

This chain links TRBV15 with TRBJ2-5; 8 bases line up with TRBD1. With V trimmed by 8 bases and J by 5 bases, 4 bases remained unmatched. The CDR3 runs 12 residues. In germline, CDR1 is LNHNV, CDR2 YYDKDF (reference sequence). The CDR3 DNA sequence: TGTGCCACCGCCAGGGGGCGGGAGACCCAGTACTTC. It is translated as CATARGRETQYF.

This chain links TRBV19 with TRBJ2-2, with 9 nucleotides matching TRBD1. This CDR3 is 18 amino acids long. The junction had 13 bases not matched to a gene; V was cut back by 4 bases and J by 4 bases. Germline V gene data show CDR1 as LNHDA and CDR2 as SQIVND (reference sequence). The CDR3 spells CASSKWPTGGEVTGELFF. The DNA for the CDR3 is TGTGCCAGTAGTAAATGGCCCACAGGGGGCGAAGTCACCGGGGAGCTGTTTTTT.

The CDR3 DNA reads as TGTGCCAGTAATCCGAGGCTGGAGGGGCCCCAGCATTTT. Encoded protein: CASNPRLEGPQHF. This sequence joins TRBV19 and TRBJ1-5; D is uncertain. Per the germline V gene, CDR1 is LNHDA and CDR2 is SQIVND (reference sequence). This CDR3 is 13 amino acids long. The V gene lost 7 bases and the J gene lost 9 bases, with 16 bases spanning the gap.

The chain carries TRBV18 and TRBJ2-1; possibly TRBD2 for D (5 bases). CDR1 and CDR2 (germline): KGHSH, LQKENI. Trimming stripped 3 bases from V and 12 bases from J, with 9 bases between. This CDR3 has 11 residues. The CDR3 coding sequence is TGTGCCAGCTCACCGAGGGTGGGGCAGTTCTTC. This encodes CASSPRVGQFF.

This clone showed up just once. The V and J genes are TRBV6-1 and TRBJ1-3; perhaps TRBD1 as D (5 bases). With 6 bases removed from V and 0 bases from J, the gap between germline ends came to 12 bases. Germline V gene lookup returns CDR1 MNHNS and CDR2 SASEGT. The CDR3 is made up of 15 amino acids. Written as DNA, the CDR3 is TGTGCCAGCAGCCGGGACGGCTACTCTGGAAACACCATATATTTT. This codes for CASSRDGYSGNTIYF.

The V and J genes are TRBV5-5 and TRBJ2-5; D is perhaps TRBD1 (7 bases). Germline assignment: CDR1 SGHKS and CDR2 YYEKEE (reference sequence). V lost 3 bases, J lost 6 bases, and 12 bases lay in between. This CDR3 has 13 amino acids. This chain's CDR3 is CASSSSGGKTQYF. In DNA, the CDR3 is TGTGCCAGCAGCTCCTCAGGGGGGAAGACCCAGTACTTC.

DNA for the CDR3: TGTGCCAGCAGCACCGCCCCCATGAACACTGAAGCTTTCTTT. Translation: CASSTAPMNTEAFF. This chain links TRBV7-2 with TRBJ1-1; D is unclear. Germline values: CDR1 SGHTA, CDR2 FQGNSA. The V and J ends lost 5 bases and 0 bases respectively, with 10 bases between them. The CDR3 is 14 amino acids.

The chain has TRBV5-4 and TRBJ1-1; the match to TRBD1 covers 9 bases. V dropped 4 bases and J dropped 11; count of bases not matched to a gene: 9. The length of the CDR3 is 13 residues. Germline V CDR1 and CDR2: SGHNT, YYREEE (reference sequence). The CDR3 is CASSNQQGAGAFF. The CDR3 DNA sequence: TGTGCCAGCAGCAACCAACAGGGGGCGGGGGCTTTCTTT.

This chain connects TRBV5-1 to TRBJ1-3, with 8 bases that match TRBD1. Germline trimming cut 4 bases from V and 6 bases from J; bases unmatched to any gene: 3. The germline gives CDR1 SGHRS, CDR2 YFSETQ. There are 13 residues in the CDR3. CDR3 sequence: CASSPTGANTIYF. The CDR3 DNA follows: TGCGCCAGCAGCCCGACAGGGGCAAACACCATATATTTT.

The chain links TRBV19 to TRBJ2-2, with unresolved D. Germline V gene lookup returns CDR1 LNHDA and CDR2 SQIVND (reference sequence). The CDR3 sequence is 14 residues long. The V end was cut by 0 bases, the J end by 6 bases, with 8 bases between. This CDR3 reads CASSIDRRSGELFF. The CDR3 nucleotides read TGTGCCAGTAGTATAGATCGGCGGTCCGGGGAGCTGTTTTTT. The full variable domain, in which reference TRBV19 and TRBJ2-2 provide the parts outside the CDR3, is DGGITQSPKYLFRKEGQNVTLSCEQNLNHDAMYWYRQDPGQGLRLIYYSQIVNDFQKGDIAEGYSVSREKKESFPLTVTSAQKNPTAFYLCASSIDRRSGELFFGEGSRLTVL.

CDR3 region: CASSPNRDKPYEQYF. The CDR3 nucleotides are TGTGCCAGCAGTCCCAACCGGGACAAGCCCTACGAGCAGTACTTC. This chain links TRBV2 with TRBJ2-7; tentative D call: TRBD1 (6 bases). The CDR3 spans 15 residues. Trimming cost V 5 bases and J 2 bases, with 16 bases left between them. Germline CDR1 is SNHLY and CDR2 is FYNNEI. Full variable domain (remainder filled in from reference TRBV2 and TRBJ2-7): EPEVTQTPSHQVTQMGQEVILRCVPISNHLYFYWYRQILGQKVEFLVSFYNNEISEKSEIFDDQFSVERPDGSNFTLKIRSTKLEDSAMYFCASSPNRDKPYEQYFGPGTRLTVT.

The chain carries TRBV20-1 and TRBJ2-1, with TRBD2 identical over 7 bases. The CDR3 totals 11 residues. The germline gives CDR1 DFQATT, CDR2 SNEGSKA (reference sequence). This chain's CDR3 is CRAGTYNEQFF. In nucleotides, the CDR3 is TGCAGAGCGGGGACGTACAATGAGCAGTTCTTC.

The rearrangement links TRBV5-1 to TRBJ2-5; TRBD1 might be the D (6 bases). Trimming removed 0 bases from V and 5 bases from J, with 14 bases in between. The CDR3 consists of 15 residues. Germline lookup yields CDR1 SGHRS and CDR2 YFSETQ. CDR3 in DNA: TGCGCCAGCAGCTTGGCCACAGGGATTCAGGAGACCCAGTACTTC. This sequence encodes CASSLATGIQETQYF.